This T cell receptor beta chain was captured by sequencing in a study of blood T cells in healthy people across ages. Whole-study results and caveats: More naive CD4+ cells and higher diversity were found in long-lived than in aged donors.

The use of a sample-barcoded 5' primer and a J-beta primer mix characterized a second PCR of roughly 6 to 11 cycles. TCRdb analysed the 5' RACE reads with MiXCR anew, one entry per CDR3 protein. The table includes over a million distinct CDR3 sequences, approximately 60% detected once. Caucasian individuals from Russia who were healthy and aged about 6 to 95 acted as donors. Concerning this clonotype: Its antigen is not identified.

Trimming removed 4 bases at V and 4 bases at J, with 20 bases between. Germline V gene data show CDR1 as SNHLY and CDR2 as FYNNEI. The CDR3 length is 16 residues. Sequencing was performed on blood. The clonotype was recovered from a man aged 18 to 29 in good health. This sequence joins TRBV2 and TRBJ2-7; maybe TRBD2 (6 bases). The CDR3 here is CASSGAPTEEGYEQYF. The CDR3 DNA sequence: TGTGCCAGCAGTGGAGCCCCCACAGAGGAGGGTTACGAGCAGTACTTC.